These T cell receptor beta chains were read from a single sample in a study of breast tumors, draining lymph nodes, adjacent tissues. One entry per CDR3 protein results from TCRdb running MiXCR on the multiplex PCR reads. The profile shows 12,000 or so distinct CDR3 sequences, under 40% of them singletons. Sequences were obtained from breast tumor tissue. The receptors originated from a female donor with breast cancer. Some clones in this sample may be carry-over from other donors' samples. Both conserved end residues are part of each CDR3. Fields, in order: J gene, V gene, D gene, clone size, CDR3 DNA, CDR3 protein. The D gene is left open where the match is weak. Rows may omit the clone size; those that give it use once, few, many or a size class.

TRBJ1-2	TRBV11-2	TRBD1	many	TGTGCCAGCAGCTTAGAGACGACAGGGAGAGGCTACACCTTC	CASSLETTGRGYTF
TRBJ2-7	TRBV9	TRBD1	few	TGTGCCGGCAGCGTAGGGGGACAGGGGGTCTACGGGCAGTACTTC	CAGSVGGQGVYGQYF
TRBJ2-2	TRBV9	.	many	TGTGCCAGCACCCAGCAGAGCACCGGGGAGCTGTTTTTT	CASTQQSTGELFF
TRBJ2-7	TRBV20-1	TRBD2	medium-sized	TGCAGTGCTCCTAGCGGGGGGGGGTCCTACGAGCAGTACTTC	CSAPSGGGSYEQYF
TRBJ2-5	TRBV5-1	.	many	TGCGCCAGCAGCTTGGAAGGGGTGCGCCAAGAGACCCAGTACTTC	CASSLEGVRQETQYF
TRBJ1-6	TRBV14	.	medium-sized	TGTGCCAGCAGCCAAGCTAGCAGGGGCTTGGTAGAATCACCCCTCCACTTT	CASSQASRGLVESPLHF
TRBJ2-1	TRBV10-3	.	medium-sized	TGTGCCATCAGTGAGTCGGTCGGGCGGGATAGACATGAGCAGTTCTTC	CAISESVGRDRHEQFF
TRBJ1-1	TRBV20-1	TRBD1	.	TGCAGTGCTAGAGTTCCGGCAGGGGGCGGCAGTGCTTTCTTT	CSARVPAGGGSAFF
TRBJ2-2	TRBV5-1	.	once	TGCGCCAGCAGCAGGGGAGACGGGGAGCTGTTTTTT	CASSRGDGELFF
TRBJ2-7	TRBV11-2	TRBD2	many	TGTGCCAGCAGCTTTATGAGAAGCGGGGGGAACGAGCAGTACTTC	CASSFMRSGGNEQYF
TRBJ1-3	TRBV3-1	.	many	TGTGCCAGCAGCCGCCGGACGTTTTCTGGGGACACCATATATTTT	CASSRRTFSGDTIYF
TRBJ2-7	TRBV7-2	.	many	TGTGCCAGCAGCTTTATGGGGGGGGCCCGACGCGAGCAGTACTTC	CASSFMGGARREQYF
TRBJ2-7	TRBV2	TRBD2	many	TGTGCCAGCACGGGAACTAGCGGGGCCTACGAGCAGTACTTC	CASTGTSGAYEQYF
TRBJ1-6	TRBV7-2	.	many	TGTGCCAGCAGCTTAGGGGGCAGCCCGAATTCACCCCTCCACTTT	CASSLGGSPNSPLHF
TRBJ2-2	TRBV5-1	TRBD1	many	TGCGCCAGCAGTTTCGACAGGGGGATGAACACCGGGGAGCTGTTTTTT	CASSFDRGMNTGELFF
TRBJ2-5	TRBV20-1	TRBD1	.	TGCAGTGCTAGAGATGAGAAAGGGACAGGGGAAGAGACCCAGTACTTC	CSARDEKGTGEETQYF
TRBJ1-6	TRBV19	.	.	TGTGCCAGTAGCCGGGTTAATTCACCCCTCCACTTT	CASSRVNSPLHF
TRBJ2-1	TRBV6-1	TRBD2	.	TGTGCCAGCAGTCTCCTAGCGGGGGGGCACGATGAGCAGTTCTTC	CASSLLAGGHDEQFF
TRBJ1-1	TRBV20-1	TRBD1	.	TGCAGTGCTTCACGGGACAGGGAAGCTTTCTTT	CSASRDREAFF
TRBJ1-2	TRBV12-3/TRBV12-4	.	.	TGTGCCAGCATGATGGGGGGGGGTCGGTCTGTTGGCTACACCTTC	CASMMGGGRSVGYTF
TRBJ2-4	TRBV4-2	.	many	TGTGCCAGCAGCCAAGTCCCCCAGGGGTCGGGAGGAAACATTCAGTACTTC	CASSQVPQGSGGNIQYF
TRBJ2-5	TRBV7-6	.	many	TGTGCCAGCAGCTTACAAGAGACCCAGTACTTC	CASSLQETQYF
TRBJ1-4	TRBV15	.	medium-sized	TGTGCCACCAGCAGAGATACGGTTCTAGAAAAACTGTTTTTT	CATSRDTVLEKLFF
TRBJ1-2	TRBV7-9	.	medium-sized	TGTGCCAGCAGCCCTAGCCTTCCTACAGCCACTAACTATGGCTACACCTTC	CASSPSLPTATNYGYTF
TRBJ1-2	TRBV20-1	.	.	TGCAGTGCTAGAGGGGGCGGCTACACCTTC	CSARGGGYTF
TRBJ1-1	TRBV27	.	.	TGTGCCAGCAGTCCCCAGGGGCCTCAGAACACTGAAGCTTTCTTT	CASSPQGPQNTEAFF
TRBJ2-7	TRBV20-1	TRBD2	once	TGCAGTGCTAGAGGTAGCGGGAGGGCCTCTAGCCCCTACGAGCAGTACTTC	CSARGSGRASSPYEQYF
TRBJ1-5	TRBV28	.	.	TGTGCCAGCAGTTTTATCAATCAGCCCCAGCATTTT	CASSFINQPQHF
TRBJ2-5	TRBV7-2	TRBD1	medium-sized	TGTGCCAGCAGCTTAGACCAGGGGGCCAAGACCCAGTACTTC	CASSLDQGAKTQYF
TRBJ2-5	TRBV4-1	TRBD2	medium-sized	TGCGCCAGCAGCTCCGGACTAGCGCAAGAGACCCAGTACTTC	CASSSGLAQETQYF
TRBJ2-5	TRBV7-3	.	many	TGTGCCAGCAGCCCGCGGGTCTCGGAGACCCAGTACTTC	CASSPRVSETQYF
TRBJ1-2	TRBV15	.	.	TGTGCCACCAGCAGAGGGGAGAGGGGAGGCTACACCTTC	CATSRGERGGYTF
TRBJ1-3	TRBV6-1	.	medium-sized	TGTGCCAGCAGTGAGGGGGAAAGTGGAAACACCATATATTTT	CASSEGESGNTIYF
TRBJ2-1	TRBV20-1	TRBD2	medium-sized	TGCAGTGCTAGCGGGGGGACTAGCGGGAGGCTGGGCAATGAGCAGTTCTTC	CSASGGTSGRLGNEQFF
TRBJ1-3	TRBV12-3/TRBV12-4	.	many	TGTGCCAGCAGTTTAGGGGGAAACACCATATATTTT	CASSLGGNTIYF
TRBJ2-2	TRBV7-3	.	many	TGTGCCAGCTCGGAGGCATCTAGTCCGAGGCGCCCCGGGGAGCTGTTTTTT	CASSEASSPRRPGELFF
TRBJ2-2	TRBV10-1	.	.	TGCGCCAGCAGTAGGCAGGGGAACACCGGGGAGCTGTTTTTT	CASSRQGNTGELFF
TRBJ2-1	TRBV15	TRBD1	medium-sized	TGTGCCACCAGCCCGGGACAGGGGACCAATGAGCAGTTCTTC	CATSPGQGTNEQFF
TRBJ2-7	TRBV5-1	.	.	TGCGCCAGCAGCGGGTCAGGCTACTCCTACGAGCAATACTTC	CASSGSGYSYEQYF
TRBJ2-1	TRBV6-1	TRBD1	.	TGTGCCAGCAGTGTTTGGGACAGCAATGAGCAGTTCTTC	CASSVWDSNEQFF
TRBJ2-7	TRBV10-3	TRBD2	few	TGTGCCATCAGCGGGGGCGGGAGGGCCCAATACGAGCAGTACTTC	CAISGGGRAQYEQYF
TRBJ1-2	TRBV6-1	.	.	TGTGCCAGCAGGGATGGGGGGCGCAGGGGCTACACCTTC	CASRDGGRRGYTF
TRBJ1-2	TRBV9	.	.	TGTGCCAGCAGCGATCGACGTTATGGCTACACCTTC	CASSDRRYGYTF
TRBJ2-2	TRBV12-3/TRBV12-4	TRBD2	.	TGTGCCAGCACCCGATCCACTAGCGAGGAGCTGTTCTTT	CASTRSTSEELFF